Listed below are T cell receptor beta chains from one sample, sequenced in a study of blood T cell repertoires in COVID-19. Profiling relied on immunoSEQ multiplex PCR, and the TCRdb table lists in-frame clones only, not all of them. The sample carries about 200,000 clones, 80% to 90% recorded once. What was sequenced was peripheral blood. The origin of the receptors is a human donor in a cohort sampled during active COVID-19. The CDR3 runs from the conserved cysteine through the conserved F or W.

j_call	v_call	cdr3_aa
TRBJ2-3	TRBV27	CASSLSGETDTQYF
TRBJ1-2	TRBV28	CASSTPGQGDYGYTF
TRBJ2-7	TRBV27	CASSPILAGRYEQYF
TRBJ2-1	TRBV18	CASSPLWLAGGNEQFF
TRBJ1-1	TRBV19	CASSIRLLGHLNTEAFF
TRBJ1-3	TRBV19	CASSLQGKSGNTIYF
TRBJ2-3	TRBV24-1	CATSDYGQGGDTQYF
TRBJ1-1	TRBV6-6	CASSPIGTEAFF
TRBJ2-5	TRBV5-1	CASSLGEAQETQYF
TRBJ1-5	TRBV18	CASSPRQGGQPQHF
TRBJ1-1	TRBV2	CASRSQDRRNTEAFF
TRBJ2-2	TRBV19	CASRATGRTGELFF
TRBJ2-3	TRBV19	CASRVYTSGADTQYF
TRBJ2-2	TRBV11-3	CASSLDRLAGVGTGELFF
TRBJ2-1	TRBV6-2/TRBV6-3	CASSLWEDEQFF
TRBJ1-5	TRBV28	CASRAYRDINQPQHF
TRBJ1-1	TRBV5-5	CASSLGGRNTEAFF
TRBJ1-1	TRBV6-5	CASSFRTGNTEAFF
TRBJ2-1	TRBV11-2	CASNHGLAGGLNEQFF
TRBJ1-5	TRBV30	CAWSGDRFSNQPQHF
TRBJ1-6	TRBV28	CASSPDRDDNSPLHF
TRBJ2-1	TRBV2	CASSLPGQGGTSGSYEQFF
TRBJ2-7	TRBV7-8	CASSQTSGSMYEQYF
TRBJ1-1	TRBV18	CASSPLDGAEAFF
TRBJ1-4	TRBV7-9	CASSRDTSATNEKLFF
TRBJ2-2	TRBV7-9	CASSLDYTGELFF
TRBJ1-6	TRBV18	CASSAGTGGTNSPLHF
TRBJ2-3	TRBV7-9	CASSLSQGFATQYF
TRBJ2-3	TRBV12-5	CASGLVRTSWTSTDTQYF
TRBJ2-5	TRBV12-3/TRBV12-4	CASSGTAGTQYF
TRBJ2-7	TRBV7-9	CASSPFRWDRAYEQYF
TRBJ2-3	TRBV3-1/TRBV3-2	CASSQVPSQDTQYF
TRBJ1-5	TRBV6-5	CASSSYRGNQPQHF
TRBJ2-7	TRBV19	CASSLAGGGAYEQYF
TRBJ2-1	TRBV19	CASSRTSGRAYNEQFF
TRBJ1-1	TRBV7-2	CASRGGRRNTEAFF
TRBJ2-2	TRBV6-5	CASRTTGTGELFF
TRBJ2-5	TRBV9	CASSGGQGGETQYF
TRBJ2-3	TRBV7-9	CASRSRTGGTDTQYF
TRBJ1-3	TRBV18	CASYQQGSGNTIYF
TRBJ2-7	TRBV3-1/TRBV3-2	CASSVGLVLSLEQYF
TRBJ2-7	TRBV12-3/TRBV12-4	CASSFSGYEQYF
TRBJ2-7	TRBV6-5	CASSKQDGYEQYF
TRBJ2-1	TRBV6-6	CASTTDRGWNEQFF
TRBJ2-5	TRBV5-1	CASSVSGAETQYF
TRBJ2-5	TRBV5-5	CASSLAPQYQETQYF
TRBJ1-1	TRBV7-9	CASSQIDRGTEAFF
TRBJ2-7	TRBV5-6	CASSSPGRSYEQYF
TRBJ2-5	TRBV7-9	CASSRRQGVETQYF
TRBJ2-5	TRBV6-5	CASSYTGQVMGETQYF
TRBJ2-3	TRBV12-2	CASRGSDGRRGTDTQYF
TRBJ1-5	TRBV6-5	CASSYSGDTNQPQHF
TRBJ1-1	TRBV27	CASSPRQGGNTEAFF
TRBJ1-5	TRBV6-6	CASTPDRASRQPQHF